Given below is one T cell receptor (beta chain) in context. These data originate in a study of cytomegalovirus exposure and HLA in healthy donors. Vbeta (60) and Jbeta (13) primers were used in the PCR. Profiled with immunoSEQ multiplex PCR; TCRdb holds only in-frame clones, not every one. Of around 91,000 clones in the sample, under 65% were seen once. CDR3 size: 14 residues. From germline, CDR1 is SNHLY and CDR2 FYNNEI. V was clipped by 7 bases and J by 4 bases, with 15 bases between them. Healthy bone marrow donors supplied every sample. Sequenced: PBMCs. This TCR came from a man in his 60s in good health and CMV-seronegative. The V and J genes are TRBV2 and TRBJ2-3; D perhaps matches TRBD2 (7 bases). CDR3 residues: CASKLGGQSDTQYF. Written as DNA, the CDR3 is TGTGCCAGCAAATTGGGGGGGCAGTCAGATACGCAGTATTTT.